Described below is a single TCR beta chain sequence and its context. Its specificity is unknown. This CDR3 region has 13 residues. Deletions cut 1 base from V and 1 base from J, with 5 bases between. CDR1 and CDR2 from the germline V gene are LGHNT and FRNRAP. Data came from immunoSEQ multiplex PCR; TCRdb stores just in-frame clones and leaves some out. Of about 45,000 clones detected, 70% to 90% appear once; the ten largest clones hold roughly 14%. This entry belongs to a study of OX40 agonist ivuxolimab in advanced cancers. The study, taken as a whole, reports: Some of the lowest clonal expansion was seen in partial responders at 0.1-3.0 mg/kg. Both CD4+ and CD8+ T cell populations in blood had undergone clonal expansion by week 6 at 0.1 to 3.0 mg/kg.

The J gene is TRBJ2-7, the V gene TRBV12-5; unclear D gene. The material sequenced was CD4+ or CD8+ T cells sorted from blood, taken in a trial of the OX40 agonist ivuxolimab. The TCR originated in an adult with an advanced solid tumor such as melanoma, head and neck, liver or kidney cancer. The CDR3: CASGLDGSYEQYF. The DNA for the CDR3 is TGTGCTAGTGGTTTGGACGGATCCTACGAGCAGTACTTC.